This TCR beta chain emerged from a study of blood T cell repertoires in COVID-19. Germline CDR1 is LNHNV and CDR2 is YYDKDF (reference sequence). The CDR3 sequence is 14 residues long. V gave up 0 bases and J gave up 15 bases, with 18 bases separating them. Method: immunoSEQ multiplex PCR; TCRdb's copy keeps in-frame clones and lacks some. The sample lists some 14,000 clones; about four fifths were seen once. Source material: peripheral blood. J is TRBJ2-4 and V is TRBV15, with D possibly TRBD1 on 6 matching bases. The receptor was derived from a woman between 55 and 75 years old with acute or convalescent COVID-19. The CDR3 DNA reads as TGTGCCACCAGCAGAGATCAGGTGGGGGCGACGCGGTACTTC. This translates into CATSRDQVGATRYF.